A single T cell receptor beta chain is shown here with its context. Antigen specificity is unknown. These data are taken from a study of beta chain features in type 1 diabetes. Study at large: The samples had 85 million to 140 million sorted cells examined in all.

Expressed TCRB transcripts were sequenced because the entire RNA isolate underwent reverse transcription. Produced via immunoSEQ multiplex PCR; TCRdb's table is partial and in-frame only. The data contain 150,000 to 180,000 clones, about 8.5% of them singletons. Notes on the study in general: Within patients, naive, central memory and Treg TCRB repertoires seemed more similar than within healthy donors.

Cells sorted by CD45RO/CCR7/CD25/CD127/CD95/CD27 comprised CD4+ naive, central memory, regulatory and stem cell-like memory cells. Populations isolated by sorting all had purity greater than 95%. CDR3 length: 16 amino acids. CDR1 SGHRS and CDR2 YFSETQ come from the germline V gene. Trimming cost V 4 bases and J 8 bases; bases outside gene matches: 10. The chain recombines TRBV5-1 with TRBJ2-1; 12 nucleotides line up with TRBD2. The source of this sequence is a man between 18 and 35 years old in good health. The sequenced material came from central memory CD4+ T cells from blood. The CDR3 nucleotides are TGCGCCAGCAGCGCTGGGGGCGCTAGCGGGAGGGATGAGCAGTTCTTC. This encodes CASSAGGASGRDEQFF. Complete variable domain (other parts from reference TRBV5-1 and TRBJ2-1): KAGVTQTPRYLIKTRGQQVTLSCSPISGHRSVSWYQQTPGQGLQFLFEYFSETQRNKGNFPGRFSGRQFSNSRSEMNVSTLELGDSALYLCASSAGGASGRDEQFFGPGTRLTVL.